This TCR beta chain stems from a study of cytomegalovirus exposure and HLA in healthy donors. This CDR3 comprises 15 residues. The V and J ends lost 5 bases and 6 bases, in that order; junction bases with no gene match: 5. Germline V gene data show CDR1 as SGHAT and CDR2 as FQNNGV. PCR employed 60 Vbeta and 13 Jbeta primers. Produced via immunoSEQ multiplex PCR; TCRdb's table is partial and in-frame only. The sample shows roughly 120,000 clones, about three quarters of them seen only once. The receptor was derived from a woman aged 25 to 39 in good health and CMV-seronegative. Sequenced input: PBMCs. This chain joins TRBV11-2 and TRBJ1-5; TRBD1 matches at 12 bases. CDR3 sequence (DNA): TGTGCCAGCAGCGCGGGACAGGGGGCGGGTCAGCCCCAGCATTTT. Amino acid sequence: CASSAGQGAGQPQHF.